Following are 9 T cell receptor beta chains from one sample sequenced in a study of blood T cell repertoires in COVID-19 (dated by TCRdb to 2019 to 2021). Library preparation used the immunoSEQ multiplex PCR assay. Sourced from immuneACCESS, this table was stored by TCRdb with only in-frame sequences that have V and J called. A share of the clones is absent; for the studies checked, an unresolved V gene accounts for under half, and the remainder has no known explanation. The sample table shows 350,000 to 400,000 clones, and roughly 90% are seen once. Of the sample, 0.97% falls within the top ten clones. The material sequenced was PBMCs or T cells enriched from blood (not recorded which). Receptor source: a woman aged 25 to 45 with acute COVID-19.

This chain connects TRBV6-2 or TRBV6-3 to TRBJ1-1; D unresolved. Germline V gives CDR1 MNHEY, CDR2 SVGEGT. The V end was cut by 7 bases, the J end by 4 bases, with 13 bases between. This CDR3 contains 13 residues. CDR3 loop: CASIPAGSTEAFF. CDR3 bases: TGTGCCAGCATCCCGGCGGGGAGCACTGAAGCTTTCTTT.

The chain links TRBV5-1 to TRBJ2-2, with 7 nucleotides matching TRBD2. Germline CDR1 reads SGHRS; CDR2 reads YFSETQ. This CDR3 is built from 16 residues. Losses at the gene ends were 0 bases for V and 3 bases for J; bases not matched to a gene: 5. As DNA, the CDR3 is TGCGCCAGCAGCTTGGTCCAGCGGGGCTACACCGGGGAGCTGTTTTTT. Protein: CASSLVQRGYTGELFF.

This clone was seen once. V gene TRBV18 combines with J gene TRBJ2-7; TRBD1 matches 11 bases. The CDR3 is 16 residues long. The germline gives CDR1 KGHSH, CDR2 LQKENI. V was clipped by 2 bases and J by 1 base; unmatched bases: 4. In nucleotides, the CDR3 is TGTGCCAGCTCACCAACCGGGACAGGGGGTTCCTACGAGCAGTACTTC. Protein product: CASSPTGTGGSYEQYF.

This clone was seen only a few times. This rearrangement joins TRBV15 to TRBJ1-4, with unresolved D. This CDR3 is 15 amino acids long. From germline, CDR1 is LNHNV and CDR2 YYDKDF (reference sequence). Deletions cut 3 bases from V and 7 bases from J, with 15 bases between. For the CDR3, the DNA is TGTGCCACCAGCAGGTACAGTAATAAAGGTGAAAAACTGTTTTTT. Residues: CATSRYSNKGEKLFF.

This clone was observed a handful of times. This chain connects TRBV6-4 to TRBJ1-6, with D possibly matching TRBD1 (5 bases). Trimming left V 0 bases short and J 7 bases short, with 10 bases between. The CDR3 covers 15 residues. Germline values: CDR1 MRHNA, CDR2 SNTAGT. In nucleotides, the CDR3 is TGTGCCAGCAGTGACTCGATCTCAGGGAATTCACCCCTCCACTTT. Protein product: CASSDSISGNSPLHF.

The V and J genes are TRBV5-1 and TRBJ2-7; D might be TRBD2 (6 bases). The CDR3 is 14 residues long. Looked up from germline, CDR1 is SGHRS and CDR2 is YFSETQ. V was pared by 4 bases and J by 3 bases, with 14 bases between. CDR3 sequence (DNA): TGCGCCAGCAGCCCGGCTCGGGGGATCTACGAGCAGTACTTC. It specifies CASSPARGIYEQYF.

The rearrangement uses TRBV10-3 and TRBJ2-2; D is unclear. V lost 4 bases, J lost 1 base, and 10 bases lay in between. The CDR3 covers 15 residues. The V gene's germline CDR1 is ENHRY and CDR2 SYGVKD. The DNA for the CDR3 is TGTGCCATCAGTGCCAGCGATATGAACACCGGGGAGCTGTTTTTT. Translated: CAISASDMNTGELFF.

This clone was seen more than once but under ten times. This chain connects TRBV5-1 to TRBJ1-2; TRBD1 matches at 7 bases. The junction had 7 bases not matched to a gene; V was cut back by 0 bases and J by 5 bases. The germline CDR1 and CDR2 sequences are SGHRS and YFSETQ. The CDR3 consists of 15 residues. CDR3 sequence (DNA): TGCGCCAGCAGCTTGGTAATACGGGGACAGTATGGCTACACCTTC. Amino acid sequence: CASSLVIRGQYGYTF.

This chain joins TRBV5-6 and TRBJ1-2; 9 nucleotides line up with TRBD1. CDR3 length equals 14 residues. V lost 4 bases, J lost 0 bases, and 1 base stayed unmatched. From germline, CDR1 is SGHDT and CDR2 YYEEEE. The CDR3 coding sequence is TGTGCCAGCAGCCGACAGGGGGCTAACTATGGCTACACCTTC. Translation gives CASSRQGANYGYTF.